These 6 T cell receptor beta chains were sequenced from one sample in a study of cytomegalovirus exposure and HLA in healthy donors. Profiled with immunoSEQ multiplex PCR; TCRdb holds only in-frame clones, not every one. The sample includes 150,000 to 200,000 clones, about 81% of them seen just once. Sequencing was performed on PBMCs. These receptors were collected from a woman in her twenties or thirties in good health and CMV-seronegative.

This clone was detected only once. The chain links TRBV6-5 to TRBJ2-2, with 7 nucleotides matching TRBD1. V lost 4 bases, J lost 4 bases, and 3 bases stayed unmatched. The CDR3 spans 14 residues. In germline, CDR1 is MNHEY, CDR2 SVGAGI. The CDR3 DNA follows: TGTGCCAGCAGTTCGGGACAGCTCACCGGGGAGCTGTTTTTT. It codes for CASSSGQLTGELFF.

CDR3 in amino acids: CASSPGTLTYNEQFF. The CDR3 DNA reads as TGTGCCAGCAGCCCTGGGACTTTAACCTACAATGAGCAGTTCTTC. The genes are TRBV7-9 and TRBJ2-1; perhaps TRBD2 as D (6 bases). CDR3 size: 15 residues. The germline V gene has CDR1 SEHNR and CDR2 FQNEAQ (reference sequence). Trimming took off 5 bases at V and 2 bases at J, with 13 bases between the two ends.

CDR3 nucleotides: TGTGCCAGCACTCTCGGGAGAGGTTACAATGAGCAGTTCTTC. This sequence encodes CASTLGRGYNEQFF. This chain connects TRBV6-1 to TRBJ2-1; TRBD2 might be the D (6 bases). CDR3 length equals 14 residues. Germline values: CDR1 MNHNS, CDR2 SASEGT. The V end lost 7 bases, the J end lost 4 bases, and 14 bases lay between the germline ends.

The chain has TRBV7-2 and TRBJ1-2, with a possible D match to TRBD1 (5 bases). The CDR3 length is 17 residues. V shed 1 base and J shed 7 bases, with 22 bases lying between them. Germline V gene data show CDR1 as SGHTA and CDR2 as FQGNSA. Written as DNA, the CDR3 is TGTGCCAGCAGCTTAGGGTCAGGGATTCTCCATCCTAGTGGCTACACCTTC. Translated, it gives CASSLGSGILHPSGYTF.

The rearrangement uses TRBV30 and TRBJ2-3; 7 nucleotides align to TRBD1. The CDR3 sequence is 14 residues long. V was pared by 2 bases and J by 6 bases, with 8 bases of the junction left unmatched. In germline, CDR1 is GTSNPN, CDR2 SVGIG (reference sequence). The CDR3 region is CAWSQGVGFDTQYF. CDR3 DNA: TGTGCCTGGAGTCAGGGGGTCGGTTTTGATACGCAGTATTTT.

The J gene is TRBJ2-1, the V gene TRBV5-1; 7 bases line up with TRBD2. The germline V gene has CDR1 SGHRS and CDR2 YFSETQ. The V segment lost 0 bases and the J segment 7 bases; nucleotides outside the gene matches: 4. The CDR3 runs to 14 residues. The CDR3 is CASSLDPAGNEQFF. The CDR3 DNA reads TGCGCCAGCAGCTTGGATCCAGCGGGGAATGAGCAGTTCTTC.